Reported below is one T cell receptor (beta chain). The antigen is unknown. The CDR3 is made up of 12 amino acids. V was trimmed by 4 bases and J by 9 bases, leaving 13 bases between them. The germline CDR1 and CDR2 sequences are GTSNPN and SVGIG (reference sequence). It was with unique molecular identifiers that the TCRbeta library was prepared. In TCRdb, the PCR reads were re-called with MiXCR into one record per CDR3 protein. The repertoire includes around 960,000 distinct CDR3 sequences, roughly 29% of them detected once, and 28% sits in the top ten. The data are from a study of T-cell reconstitution after alpha-beta-depleted transplantation in children. General study points: For some patients, TCRbeta diversity was high at day 60 because of recipient T cells and thymic progenitors that survived. T-cell counts and diversity were attributed mostly to newly produced T cells one year after transplant. Several hundred graft clones that had expanded were reportedly the source of alpha-beta T cells about two months after transplant.

The sequencing here drew on PBMCs, mostly from graft donor cells, taken 360 days after TCRalphabeta/CD19-depleted stem cell transplant. The TCR was taken from a boy under two years old who had a stem cell transplant for SCID, so the T cells may come from the graft donor. The chain links TRBV30 to TRBJ2-1; D perhaps matches TRBD1 (6 bases). CDR3 DNA: TGTGCCTGGATAAGTGGGGGCGGTGAGCAGTTCTTC. Translating it yields CAWISGGGEQFF.